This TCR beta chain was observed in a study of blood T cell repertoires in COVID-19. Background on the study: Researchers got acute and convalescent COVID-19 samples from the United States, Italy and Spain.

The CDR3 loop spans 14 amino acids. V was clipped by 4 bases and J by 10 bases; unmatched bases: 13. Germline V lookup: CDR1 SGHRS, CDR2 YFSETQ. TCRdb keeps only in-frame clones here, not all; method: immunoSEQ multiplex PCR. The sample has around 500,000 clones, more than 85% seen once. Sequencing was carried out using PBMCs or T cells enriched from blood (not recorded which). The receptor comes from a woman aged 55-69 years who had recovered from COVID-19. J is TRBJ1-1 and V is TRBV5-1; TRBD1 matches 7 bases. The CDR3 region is CASSPTGLGSRAFF. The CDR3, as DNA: TGCGCCAGCAGCCCGACAGGGTTAGGGAGTCGAGCTTTCTTT.